This TCR beta chain was documented in a study of early T cells in non-severe SARS-CoV-2 infection. Germline loops: CDR1 SEHNR, CDR2 FQNEAQ (reference sequence). This CDR3 has 15 residues. Trimming took 4 bases from V and 0 from J, leaving 10 bases between them. Individual cDNA molecules carried attached unique molecular identifiers. TCRdb independently ran MiXCR on the 5' RACE reads; one entry per CDR3 protein. The table records tens of thousands of distinct CDR3 sequences, about an eighth of them present only once. Sequencing input: whole blood. J is TRBJ2-1 and V is TRBV7-9; unclear D gene. This clonotype was obtained from an adult who was a healthcare worker with PCR-confirmed SARS-CoV-2 infection or an uninfected control (not recorded which). The DNA of the CDR3 is TGTGCCAGCAGCTCCTCAGTGAGCTCCTACAATGAGCAGTTCTTC. It yields the protein CASSSSVSSYNEQFF.